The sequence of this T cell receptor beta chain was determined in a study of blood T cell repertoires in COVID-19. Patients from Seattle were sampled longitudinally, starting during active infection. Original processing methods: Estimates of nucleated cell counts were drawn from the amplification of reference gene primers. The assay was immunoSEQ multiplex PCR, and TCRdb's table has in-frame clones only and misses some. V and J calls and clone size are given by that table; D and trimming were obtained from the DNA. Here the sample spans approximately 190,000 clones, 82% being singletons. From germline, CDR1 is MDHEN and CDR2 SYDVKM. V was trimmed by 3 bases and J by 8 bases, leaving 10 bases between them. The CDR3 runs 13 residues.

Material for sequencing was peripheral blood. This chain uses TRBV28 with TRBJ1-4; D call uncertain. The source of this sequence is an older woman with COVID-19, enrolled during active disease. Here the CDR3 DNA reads TGTGCCAGCAGTTTGTATCCGGTCGAAAAACTGTTTTTT. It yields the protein CASSLYPVEKLFF.